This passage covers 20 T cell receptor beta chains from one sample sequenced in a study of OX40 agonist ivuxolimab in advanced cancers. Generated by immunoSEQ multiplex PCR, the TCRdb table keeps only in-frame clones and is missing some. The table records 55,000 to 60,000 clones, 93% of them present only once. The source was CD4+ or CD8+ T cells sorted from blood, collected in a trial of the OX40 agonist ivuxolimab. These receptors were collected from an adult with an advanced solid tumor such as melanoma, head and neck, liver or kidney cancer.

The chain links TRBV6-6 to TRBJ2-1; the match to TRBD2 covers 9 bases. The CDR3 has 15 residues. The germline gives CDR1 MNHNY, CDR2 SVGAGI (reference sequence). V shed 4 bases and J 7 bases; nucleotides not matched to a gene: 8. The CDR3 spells CASSFGSGSGNEQFF. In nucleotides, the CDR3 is TGTGCCAGCAGTTTCGGTAGCGGGAGTGGGAATGAGCAGTTCTTC.

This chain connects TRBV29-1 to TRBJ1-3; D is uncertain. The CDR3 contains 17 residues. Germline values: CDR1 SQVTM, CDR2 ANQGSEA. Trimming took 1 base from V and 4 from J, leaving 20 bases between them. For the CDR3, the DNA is TGCAGCGTTGAAGGTTTTGCAACGGGCCTAGGGGGAAACACCATATATTTT. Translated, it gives CSVEGFATGLGGNTIYF.

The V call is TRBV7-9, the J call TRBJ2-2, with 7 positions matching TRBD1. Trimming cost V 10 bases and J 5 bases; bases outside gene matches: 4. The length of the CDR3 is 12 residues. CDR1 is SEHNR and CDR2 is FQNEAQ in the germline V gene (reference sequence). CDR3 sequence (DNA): TGTGCCAATCAACAGGGGACCGGGGAGCTGTTTTTT. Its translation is CANQQGTGELFF.

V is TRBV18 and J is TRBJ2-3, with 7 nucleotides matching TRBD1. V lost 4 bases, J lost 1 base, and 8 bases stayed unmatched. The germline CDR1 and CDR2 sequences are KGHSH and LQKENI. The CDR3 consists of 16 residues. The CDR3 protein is CASSRSSDRGTDTQYF. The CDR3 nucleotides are TGTGCCAGCTCACGAAGTAGCGACAGGGGCACAGATACGCAGTATTTT.

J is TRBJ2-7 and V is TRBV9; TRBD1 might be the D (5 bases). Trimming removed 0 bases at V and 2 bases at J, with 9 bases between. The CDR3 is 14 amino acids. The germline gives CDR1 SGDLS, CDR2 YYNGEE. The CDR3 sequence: CASSVGGLAYEQYF. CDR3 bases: TGTGCCAGCAGCGTAGGGGGCTTGGCCTACGAGCAGTACTTC. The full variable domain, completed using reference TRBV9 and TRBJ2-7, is DSGVTQTPKHLITATGQRVTLRCSPRSGDLSVYWYQQSLDQGLQFLIQYYNGEERAKGNILERFSAQQFPDLHSELNLSSLELGDSALYFCASSVGGLAYEQYFGPGTRLTVT.

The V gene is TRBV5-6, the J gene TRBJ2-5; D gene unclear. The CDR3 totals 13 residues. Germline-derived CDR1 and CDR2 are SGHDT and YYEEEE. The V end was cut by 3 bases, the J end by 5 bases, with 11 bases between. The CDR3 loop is CASSSPLRETQYF. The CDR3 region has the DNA TGTGCCAGCAGCTCCCCATTGAGGGAGACCCAGTACTTC.

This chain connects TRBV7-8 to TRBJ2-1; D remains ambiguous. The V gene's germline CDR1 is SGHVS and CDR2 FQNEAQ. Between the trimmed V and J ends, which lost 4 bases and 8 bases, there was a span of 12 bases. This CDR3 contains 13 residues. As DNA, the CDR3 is TGTGCCAGCAGCTGGCAGGACGTATATGAGCAGTTCTTC. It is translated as CASSWQDVYEQFF.

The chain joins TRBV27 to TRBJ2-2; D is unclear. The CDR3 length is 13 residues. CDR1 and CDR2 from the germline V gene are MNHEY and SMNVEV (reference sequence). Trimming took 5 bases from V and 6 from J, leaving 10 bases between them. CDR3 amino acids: CASSALGPGELFF. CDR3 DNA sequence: TGTGCCAGCAGTGCCCTCGGGCCCGGGGAGCTGTTTTTT.

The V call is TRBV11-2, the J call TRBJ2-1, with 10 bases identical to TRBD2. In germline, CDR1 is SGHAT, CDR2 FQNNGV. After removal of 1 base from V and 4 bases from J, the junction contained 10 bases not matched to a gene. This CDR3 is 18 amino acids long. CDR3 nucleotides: TGTGCCAGCAGCTTAGCATCGATAGGACTAGCGGAATACAATGAGCAGTTCTTC. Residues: CASSLASIGLAEYNEQFF.

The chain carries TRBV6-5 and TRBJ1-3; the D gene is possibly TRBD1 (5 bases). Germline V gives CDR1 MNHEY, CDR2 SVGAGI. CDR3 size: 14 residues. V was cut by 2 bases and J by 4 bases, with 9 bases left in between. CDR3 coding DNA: TGTGCCAGCAGTTACAGGGGATTAGGAAACACCATATATTTT. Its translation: CASSYRGLGNTIYF.

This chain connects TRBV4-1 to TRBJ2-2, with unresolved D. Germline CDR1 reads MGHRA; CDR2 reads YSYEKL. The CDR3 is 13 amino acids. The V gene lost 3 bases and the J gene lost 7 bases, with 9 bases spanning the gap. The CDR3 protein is CASSQGWDGELFF. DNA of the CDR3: TGCGCCAGCAGCCAGGGGTGGGACGGGGAGCTGTTTTTT.

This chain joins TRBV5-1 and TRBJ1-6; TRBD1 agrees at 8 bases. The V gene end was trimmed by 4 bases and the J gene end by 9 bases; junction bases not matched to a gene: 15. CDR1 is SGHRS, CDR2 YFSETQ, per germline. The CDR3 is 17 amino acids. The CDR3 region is CASSKDRAVFSSSPLHF. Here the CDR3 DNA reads TGCGCCAGCAGCAAGGACAGGGCGGTATTCTCTAGTTCACCCCTCCACTTT.

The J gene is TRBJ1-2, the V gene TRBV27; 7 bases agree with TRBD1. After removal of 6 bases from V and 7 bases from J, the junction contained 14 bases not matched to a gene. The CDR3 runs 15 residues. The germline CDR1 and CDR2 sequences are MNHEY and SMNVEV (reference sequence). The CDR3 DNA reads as TGTGCCAGCAGCCTACGAGAGACAGGGCCGTTTGGCTACACCTTC. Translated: CASSLRETGPFGYTF.

The CDR3 is CASGITGANYGYTF. The CDR3 DNA is TGTGCCAGCGGCATTACAGGGGCTAACTATGGCTACACCTTC. The chain employs TRBV11-1 and TRBJ1-2; TRBD1 agrees at 7 bases. The CDR3 has 14 amino acids. CDR1 and CDR2 from the germline V gene are SGHAT and FQDESV (reference sequence). V shed 8 bases and J 0 bases; nucleotides not matched to a gene: 6.

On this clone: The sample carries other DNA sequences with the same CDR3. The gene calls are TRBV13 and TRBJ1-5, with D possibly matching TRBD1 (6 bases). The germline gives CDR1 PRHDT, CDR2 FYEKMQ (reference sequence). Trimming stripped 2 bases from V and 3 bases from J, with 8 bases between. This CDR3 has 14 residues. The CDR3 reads CASSLRGYNQPQHF. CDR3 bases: TGTGCCAGCAGCTTAAGGGGGTACAATCAGCCCCAGCATTTT.

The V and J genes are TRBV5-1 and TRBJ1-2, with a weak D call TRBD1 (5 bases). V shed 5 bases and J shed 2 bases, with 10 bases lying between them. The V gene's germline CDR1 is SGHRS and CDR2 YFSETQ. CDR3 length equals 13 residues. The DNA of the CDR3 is TGCGCCAGCAGTCCGACAGAGAACTATGGCTACACCTTC. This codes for CASSPTENYGYTF.

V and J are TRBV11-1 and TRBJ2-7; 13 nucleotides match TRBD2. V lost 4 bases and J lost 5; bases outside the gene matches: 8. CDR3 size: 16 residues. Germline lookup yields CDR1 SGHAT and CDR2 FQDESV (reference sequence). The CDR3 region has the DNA TGTGCCAGCAGCTCACTAGCGGGAGGGCCGTTAGACGAGCAGTACTTC. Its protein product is CASSSLAGGPLDEQYF.

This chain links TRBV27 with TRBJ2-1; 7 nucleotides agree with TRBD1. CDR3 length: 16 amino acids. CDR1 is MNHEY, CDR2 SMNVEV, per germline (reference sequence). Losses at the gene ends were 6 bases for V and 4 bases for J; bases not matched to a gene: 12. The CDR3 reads CASRTTGTATYNEQFF. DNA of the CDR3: TGTGCCAGCAGGACTACAGGGACAGCGACATACAATGAGCAGTTCTTC.

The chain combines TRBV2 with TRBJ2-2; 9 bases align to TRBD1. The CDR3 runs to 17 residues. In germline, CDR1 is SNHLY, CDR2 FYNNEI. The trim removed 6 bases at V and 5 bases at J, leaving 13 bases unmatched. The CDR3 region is CASSESTGGVITGELFF. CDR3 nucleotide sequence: TGTGCCAGCAGCGAATCAACAGGGGGCGTGATAACCGGGGAGCTGTTTTTT.

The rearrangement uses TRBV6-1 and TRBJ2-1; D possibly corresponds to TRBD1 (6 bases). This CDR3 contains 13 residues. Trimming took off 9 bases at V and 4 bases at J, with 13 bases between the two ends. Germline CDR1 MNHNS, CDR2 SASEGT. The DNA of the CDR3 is TGTGCCAGTGGGGGACAAGGGTACAATGAGCAGTTCTTC. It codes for CASGGQGYNEQFF.